Listed here is a single TCR beta chain. These data come from a study of regulatory T cells in long-lasting Graves disease. In the study overall: With positive TSH receptor antibodies and over 5 years of antithyroid drugs, Graves' disease was considered persistent.

Library construction for TCR beta used iRepertoire HTBI primers and Arm-PCR of CDR3 regions. TCRdb used MiXCR to reprocess the multiplex PCR reads, holding one entry per CDR3 protein. The sample carries under 450,000 distinct CDR3 sequences, about a quarter recorded once. Time point here: persistent/refractory GD, antithyroid drugs over 5 years with positive TRAb. The authors made the TCR library using RNA they extracted from PBMCs. Investigators report Graves' disease was diagnosed under American Thyroid Association guidelines. Peripheral blood, about 9 milliliters per patient, was collected in EDTA tubes. The material sequenced was peripheral blood mononuclear cells (PBMCs), taken when the disease was refractory, from a patient treated with antithyroid drugs. This TCR derives from a female donor with Graves disease.

CDR3 residues: CASSESGGRIYGYTF. The CDR3 region has the DNA TGTGCCAGCAGTGAATCGGGGGGGCGAATCTATGGCTACACCTTC. The rearrangement links TRBV25-1 to TRBJ1-2; tentative D call: TRBD1 (6 bases). V gave up 1 base and J gave up 4 bases, with 13 bases separating them. This CDR3 contains 15 residues. CDR1 is MGHDK, CDR2 SYGVNS, per germline.